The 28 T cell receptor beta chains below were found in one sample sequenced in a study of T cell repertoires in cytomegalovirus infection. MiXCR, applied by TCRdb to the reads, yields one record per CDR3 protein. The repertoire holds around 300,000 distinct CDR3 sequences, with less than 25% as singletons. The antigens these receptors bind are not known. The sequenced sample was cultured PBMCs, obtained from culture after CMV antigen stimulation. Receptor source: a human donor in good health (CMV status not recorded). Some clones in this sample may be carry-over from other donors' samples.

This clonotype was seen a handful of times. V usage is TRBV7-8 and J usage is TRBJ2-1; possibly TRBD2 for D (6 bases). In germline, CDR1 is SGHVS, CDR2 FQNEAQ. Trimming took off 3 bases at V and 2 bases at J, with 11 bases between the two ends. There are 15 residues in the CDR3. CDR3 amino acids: CASSLRDSAYNEQFF. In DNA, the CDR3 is TGTGCCAGCAGCTTGCGGGACTCCGCCTACAATGAGCAGTTCTTC.

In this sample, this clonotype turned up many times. The CDR3 nucleotides read TGTGCCAGCAGCTTAGTCTTCAGGCAGGGGGCTGCTTACGAGCAGTACTTC. The encoded protein is CASSLVFRQGAAYEQYF. This sequence joins TRBV7-2 and TRBJ2-7; TRBD1 aligns across 8 bases. CDR3 length equals 17 residues. V dropped 1 base and J dropped 4; count of bases not matched to a gene: 12. From germline, CDR1 is SGHTA and CDR2 FQGNSA.

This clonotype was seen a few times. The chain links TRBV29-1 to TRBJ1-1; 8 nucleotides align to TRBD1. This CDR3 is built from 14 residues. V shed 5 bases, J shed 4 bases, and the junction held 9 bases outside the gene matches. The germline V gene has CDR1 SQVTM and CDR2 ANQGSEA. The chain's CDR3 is CSVRLQGAGTEAFF. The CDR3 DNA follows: TGCAGCGTTCGCCTTCAGGGGGCAGGCACTGAAGCTTTCTTT.

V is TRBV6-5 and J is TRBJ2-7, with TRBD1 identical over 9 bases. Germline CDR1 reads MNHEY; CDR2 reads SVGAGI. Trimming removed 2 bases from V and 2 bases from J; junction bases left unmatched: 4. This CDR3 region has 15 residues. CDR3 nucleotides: TGTGCCAGCAGTTACGGACAGGGGCAAACCTACGAGCAGTACTTC. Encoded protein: CASSYGQGQTYEQYF.

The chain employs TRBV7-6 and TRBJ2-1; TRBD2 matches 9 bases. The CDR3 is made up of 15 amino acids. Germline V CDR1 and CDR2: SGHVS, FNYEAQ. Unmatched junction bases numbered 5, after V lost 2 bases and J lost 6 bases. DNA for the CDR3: TGTGCCAGCAGCTTACAGACTAGCGGTATCAATGAGCAGTTCTTC. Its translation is CASSLQTSGINEQFF.

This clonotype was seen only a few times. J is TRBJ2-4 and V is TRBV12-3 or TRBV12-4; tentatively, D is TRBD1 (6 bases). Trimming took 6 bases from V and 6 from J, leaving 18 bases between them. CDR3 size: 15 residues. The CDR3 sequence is CASSQHRDRGNIQYF. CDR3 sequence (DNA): TGTGCCAGCAGCCAGCACAGGGATCGGGGAAACATTCAGTACTTC.

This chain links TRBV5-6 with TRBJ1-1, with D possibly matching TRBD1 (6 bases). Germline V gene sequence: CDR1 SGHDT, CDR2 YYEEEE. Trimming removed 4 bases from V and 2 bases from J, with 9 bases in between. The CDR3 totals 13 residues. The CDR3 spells CASSQGPNTEAFF. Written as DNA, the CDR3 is TGTGCCAGCAGCCAGGGGCCAAACACTGAAGCTTTCTTT.

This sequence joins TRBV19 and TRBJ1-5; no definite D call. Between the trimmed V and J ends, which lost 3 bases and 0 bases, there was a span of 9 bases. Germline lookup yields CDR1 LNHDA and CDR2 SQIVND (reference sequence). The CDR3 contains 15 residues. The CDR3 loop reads CASSITVYSNQPQHF. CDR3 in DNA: TGTGCCAGTAGTATCACAGTGTATAGCAATCAGCCCCAGCATTTT.

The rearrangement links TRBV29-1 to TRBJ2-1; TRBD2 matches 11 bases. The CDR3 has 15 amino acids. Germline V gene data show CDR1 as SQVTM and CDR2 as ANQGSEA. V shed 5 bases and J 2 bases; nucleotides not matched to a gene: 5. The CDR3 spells CSVSPGLAAYNEQFF. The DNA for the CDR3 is TGCAGCGTTTCCCCGGGACTAGCGGCCTACAATGAGCAGTTCTTC.

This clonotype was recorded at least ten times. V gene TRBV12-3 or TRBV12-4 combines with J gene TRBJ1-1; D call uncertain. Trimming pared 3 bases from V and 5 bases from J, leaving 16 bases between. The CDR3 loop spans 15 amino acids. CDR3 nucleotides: TGTGCCAGCAGTTTTTTAGGCTCGAGGCGGACTGAAGCTTTCTTT. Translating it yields CASSFLGSRRTEAFF.

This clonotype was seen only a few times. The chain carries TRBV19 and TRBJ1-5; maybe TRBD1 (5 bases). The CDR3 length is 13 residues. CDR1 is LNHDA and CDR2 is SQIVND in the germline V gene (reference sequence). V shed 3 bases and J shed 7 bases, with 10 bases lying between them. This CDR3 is CASSIQGDQPQHF. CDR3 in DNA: TGTGCCAGTAGTATTCAGGGAGACCAGCCCCAGCATTTT.

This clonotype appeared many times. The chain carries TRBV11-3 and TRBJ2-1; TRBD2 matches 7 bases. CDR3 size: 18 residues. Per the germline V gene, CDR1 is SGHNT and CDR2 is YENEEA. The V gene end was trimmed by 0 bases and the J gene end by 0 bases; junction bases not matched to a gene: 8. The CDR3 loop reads CASSLESSRTSSYNEQFF. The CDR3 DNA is TGTGCCAGCAGCTTAGAATCTTCCAGGACTAGCTCCTACAATGAGCAGTTCTTC.

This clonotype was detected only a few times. CDR3 amino acids: CASSPGTGDYEQYF. The CDR3 DNA reads as TGTGCCAGCAGCCCTGGGACAGGCGACTACGAGCAGTACTTC. The J gene is TRBJ2-7, the V gene TRBV7-2, with TRBD1 matching 8 bases. The ends lost 5 bases at V and 3 bases at J; junction bases unmatched: 6. Per the germline V gene, CDR1 is SGHTA and CDR2 is FQGNSA. The CDR3 totals 14 residues.

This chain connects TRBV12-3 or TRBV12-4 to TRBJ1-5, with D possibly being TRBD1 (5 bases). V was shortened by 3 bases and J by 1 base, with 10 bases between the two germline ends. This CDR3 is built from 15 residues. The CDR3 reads CASSLWGMSNQPQHF. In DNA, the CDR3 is TGTGCCAGCAGTTTGTGGGGGATGAGCAATCAGCCCCAGCATTTT.

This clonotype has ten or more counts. The CDR3 bases are TGTGCCAGCAGCTCCTCAGCGGGAGGGCGAGAGACCCAGTACTTC. Its protein product is CASSSSAGGRETQYF. This sequence joins TRBV7-2 and TRBJ2-5; 10 positions match TRBD2. With 4 bases clipped from V and 4 bases from J, the junction kept 6 bases outside the gene matches. The CDR3 runs to 15 residues. CDR1 is SGHTA and CDR2 is FQGNSA in the germline V gene.

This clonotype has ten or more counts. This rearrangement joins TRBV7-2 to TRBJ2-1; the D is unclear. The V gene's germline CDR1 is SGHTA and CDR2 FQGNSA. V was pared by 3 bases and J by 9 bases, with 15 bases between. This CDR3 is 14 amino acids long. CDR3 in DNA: TGTGCCAGCAGCTTTCGCCTTTCAAAAGGTGAGCAGTTCTTC. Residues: CASSFRLSKGEQFF. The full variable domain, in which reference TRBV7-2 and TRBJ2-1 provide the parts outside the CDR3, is GAGVSQSPSNKVTEKGKDVELRCDPISGHTALYWYRQSLGQGLEFLIYFQGNSAPDKSGLPSDRFSAERTGGSVSTLTIQRTQQEDSAVYLCASSFRLSKGEQFFGPGTRLTVL.

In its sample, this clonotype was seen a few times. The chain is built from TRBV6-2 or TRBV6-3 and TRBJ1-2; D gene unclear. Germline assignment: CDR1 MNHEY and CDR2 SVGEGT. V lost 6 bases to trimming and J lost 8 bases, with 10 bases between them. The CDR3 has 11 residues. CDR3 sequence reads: CASRGGRGYTF. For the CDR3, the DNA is TGTGCCAGCAGGGGAGGGCGAGGCTACACCTTC.

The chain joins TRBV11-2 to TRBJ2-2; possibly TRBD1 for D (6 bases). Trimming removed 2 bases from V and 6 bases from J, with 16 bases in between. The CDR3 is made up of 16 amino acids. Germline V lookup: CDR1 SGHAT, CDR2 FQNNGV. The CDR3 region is CASSLSWQGKSGELFF. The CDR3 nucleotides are TGTGCCAGCAGCTTATCGTGGCAGGGGAAATCCGGGGAGCTGTTTTTT.

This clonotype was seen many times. The CDR3 sequence: CASSARLAGVGNEQFF. CDR3 in DNA: TGTGCCAGCAGTGCTCGACTAGCGGGAGTGGGCAATGAGCAGTTCTTC. The chain carries TRBV12-3 or TRBV12-4 and TRBJ2-1, with 12 nucleotides matching TRBD2. This CDR3 is built from 16 residues. Trimming cost V 5 bases and J 6 bases; bases outside gene matches: 8.

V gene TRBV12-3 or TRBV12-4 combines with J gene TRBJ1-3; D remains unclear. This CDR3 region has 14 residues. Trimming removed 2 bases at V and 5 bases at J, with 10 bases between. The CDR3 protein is CASSLSRVRNTIYF. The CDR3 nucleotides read TGTGCCAGCAGTTTATCCCGCGTCCGAAACACCATATATTTT.

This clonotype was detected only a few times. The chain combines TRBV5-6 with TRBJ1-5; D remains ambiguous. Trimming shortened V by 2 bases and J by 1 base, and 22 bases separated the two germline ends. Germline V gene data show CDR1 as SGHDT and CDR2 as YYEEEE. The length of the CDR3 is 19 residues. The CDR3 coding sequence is TGTGCCAGCAGCTTAACGGACGGAGTAATCACACCGAGCAATCAGCCCCAGCATTTT. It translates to CASSLTDGVITPSNQPQHF.

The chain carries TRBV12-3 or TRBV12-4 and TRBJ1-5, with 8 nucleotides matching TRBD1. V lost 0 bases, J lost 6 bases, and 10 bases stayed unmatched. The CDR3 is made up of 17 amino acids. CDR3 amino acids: CASSLATSGGASQPQHF. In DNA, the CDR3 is TGTGCCAGCAGTTTAGCTACCTCAGGGGGCGCTTCTCAGCCCCAGCATTTT.

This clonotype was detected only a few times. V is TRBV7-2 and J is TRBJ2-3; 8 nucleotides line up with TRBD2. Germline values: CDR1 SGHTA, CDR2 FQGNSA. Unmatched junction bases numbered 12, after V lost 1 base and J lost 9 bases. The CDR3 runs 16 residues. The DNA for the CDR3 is TGTGCCAGCAGCTTAGGCCAACCGGGACTAGTCAAGACGCAGTATTTT. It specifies CASSLGQPGLVKTQYF. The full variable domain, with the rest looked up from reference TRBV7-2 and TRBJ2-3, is GAGVSQSPSNKVTEKGKDVELRCDPISGHTALYWYRQSLGQGLEFLIYFQGNSAPDKSGLPSDRFSAERTGGSVSTLTIQRTQQEDSAVYLCASSLGQPGLVKTQYFGPGTRLTVL.

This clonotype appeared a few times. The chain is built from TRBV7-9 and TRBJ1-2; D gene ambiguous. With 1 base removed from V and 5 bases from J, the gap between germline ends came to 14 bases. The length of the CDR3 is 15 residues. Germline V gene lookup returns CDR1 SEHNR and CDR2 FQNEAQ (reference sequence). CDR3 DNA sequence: TGTGCCAGCAGCTTAGGGTCCCAGTCACCGTATGGCTACACCTTC. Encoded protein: CASSLGSQSPYGYTF.

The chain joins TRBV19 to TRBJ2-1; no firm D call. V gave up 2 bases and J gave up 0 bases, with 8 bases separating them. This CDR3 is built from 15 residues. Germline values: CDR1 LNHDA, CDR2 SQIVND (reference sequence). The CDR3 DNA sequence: TGTGCCAGTAGTATAATGTCAAGCTCCTACAATGAGCAGTTCTTC. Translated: CASSIMSSSYNEQFF.

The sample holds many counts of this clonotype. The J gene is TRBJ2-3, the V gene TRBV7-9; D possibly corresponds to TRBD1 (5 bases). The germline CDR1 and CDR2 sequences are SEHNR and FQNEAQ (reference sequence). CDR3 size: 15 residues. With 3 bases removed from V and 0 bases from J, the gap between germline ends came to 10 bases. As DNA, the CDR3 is TGTGCCAGCAGCTTTTTAGGACATAGCACAGATACGCAGTATTTT. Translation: CASSFLGHSTDTQYF.

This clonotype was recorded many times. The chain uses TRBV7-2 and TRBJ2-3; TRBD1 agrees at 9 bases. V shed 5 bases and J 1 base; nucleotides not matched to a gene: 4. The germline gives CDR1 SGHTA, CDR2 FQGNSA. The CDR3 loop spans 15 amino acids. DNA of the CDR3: TGTGCCAGCAGCCCCCGGACAGGGGGCACAGATACGCAGTATTTT. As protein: CASSPRTGGTDTQYF. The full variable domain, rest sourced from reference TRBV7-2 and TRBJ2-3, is GAGVSQSPSNKVTEKGKDVELRCDPISGHTALYWYRQSLGQGLEFLIYFQGNSAPDKSGLPSDRFSAERTGGSVSTLTIQRTQQEDSAVYLCASSPRTGGTDTQYFGPGTRLTVL.

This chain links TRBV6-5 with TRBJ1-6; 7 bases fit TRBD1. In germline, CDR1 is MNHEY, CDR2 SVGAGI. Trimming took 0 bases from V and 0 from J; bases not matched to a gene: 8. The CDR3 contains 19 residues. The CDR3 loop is CASSYSTGGQSSYNSPLHF. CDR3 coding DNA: TGTGCCAGCAGTTACTCCACGGGGGGACAGAGCTCCTATAATTCACCCCTCCACTTT.